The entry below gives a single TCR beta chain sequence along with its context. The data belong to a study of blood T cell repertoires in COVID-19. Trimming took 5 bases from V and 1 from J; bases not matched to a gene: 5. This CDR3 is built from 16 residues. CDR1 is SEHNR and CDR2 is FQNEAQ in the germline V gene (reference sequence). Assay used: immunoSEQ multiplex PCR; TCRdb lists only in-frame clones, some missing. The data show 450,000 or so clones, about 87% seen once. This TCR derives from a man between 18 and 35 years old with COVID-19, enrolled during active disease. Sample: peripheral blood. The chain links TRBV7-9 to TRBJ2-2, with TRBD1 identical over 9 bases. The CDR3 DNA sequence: TGTGCCAGCAGCCCGCGACAGGGGGTGAACACCGGGGAGCTGTTTTTT. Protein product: CASSPRQGVNTGELFF. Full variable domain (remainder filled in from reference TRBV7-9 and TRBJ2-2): DTGVSQNPRHKITKRGQNVTFRCDPISEHNRLYWYRQTLGQGPEFLTYFQNEAQLEKSRLLSDRFSAERPKGSFSTLEIQRTEQGDSAMYLCASSPRQGVNTGELFFGEGSRLTVL.